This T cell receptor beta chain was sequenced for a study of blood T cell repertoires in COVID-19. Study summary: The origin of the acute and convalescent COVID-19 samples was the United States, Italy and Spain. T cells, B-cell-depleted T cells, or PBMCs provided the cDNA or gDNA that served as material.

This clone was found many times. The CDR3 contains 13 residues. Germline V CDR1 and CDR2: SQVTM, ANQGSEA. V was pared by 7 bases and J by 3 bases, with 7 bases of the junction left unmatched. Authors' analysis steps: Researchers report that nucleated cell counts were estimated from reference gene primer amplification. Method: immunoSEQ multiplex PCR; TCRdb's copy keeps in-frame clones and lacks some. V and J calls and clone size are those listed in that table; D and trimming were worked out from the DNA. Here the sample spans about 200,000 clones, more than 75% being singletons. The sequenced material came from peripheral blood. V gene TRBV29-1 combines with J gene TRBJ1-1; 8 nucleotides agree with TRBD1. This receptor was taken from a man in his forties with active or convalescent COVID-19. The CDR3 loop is CSAGTGPDTEAFF. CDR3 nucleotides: TGCAGCGCCGGGACAGGTCCTGACACTGAAGCTTTCTTT.